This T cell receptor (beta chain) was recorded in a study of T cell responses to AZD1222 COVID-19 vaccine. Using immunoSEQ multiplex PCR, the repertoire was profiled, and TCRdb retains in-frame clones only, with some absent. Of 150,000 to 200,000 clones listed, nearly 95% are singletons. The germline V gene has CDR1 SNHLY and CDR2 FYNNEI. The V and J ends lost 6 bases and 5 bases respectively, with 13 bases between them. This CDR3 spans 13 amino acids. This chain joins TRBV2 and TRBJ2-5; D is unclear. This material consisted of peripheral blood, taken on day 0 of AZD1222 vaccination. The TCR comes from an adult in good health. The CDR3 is CASRGPPEETQYF. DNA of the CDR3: TGTGCCAGCAGGGGTCCGCCGGAGGAGACCCAGTACTTC.